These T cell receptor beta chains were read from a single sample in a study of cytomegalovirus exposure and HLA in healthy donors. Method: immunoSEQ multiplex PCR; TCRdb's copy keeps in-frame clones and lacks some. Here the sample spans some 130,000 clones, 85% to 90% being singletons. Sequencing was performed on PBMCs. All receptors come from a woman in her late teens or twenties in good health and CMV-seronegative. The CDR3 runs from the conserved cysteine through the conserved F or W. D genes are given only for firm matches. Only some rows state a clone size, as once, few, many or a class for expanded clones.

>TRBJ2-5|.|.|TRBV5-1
TGCGCCAGCAGCTTGGGCGGCCAAGAGACCCAGTACTTC
CASSLGGQETQYF
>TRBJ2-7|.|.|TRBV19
TGTGCCAGTAGTATAGTCCCAGGAACCACCTACGAGCAGTACTTC
CASSIVPGTTYEQYF
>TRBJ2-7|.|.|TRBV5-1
TGCGCCAGCAGCTTGACAGGTACCTACGAGCAGTACTTC
CASSLTGTYEQYF
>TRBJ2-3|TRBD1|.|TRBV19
TGTGCCAGTAGAAACGACAGGGGAAGGGATACGCAGTATTTT
CASRNDRGRDTQYF
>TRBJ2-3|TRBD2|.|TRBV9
TGTGCCAGCAGCGTAGCTGCTAGCGGGGGCCCCAGCACAGATACGCAGTATTTT
CASSVAASGGPSTDTQYF
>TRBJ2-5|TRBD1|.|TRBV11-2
TGTGCCAGCAGCTCCCTTGGACAGGGGGAAGAGACCCAGTACTTC
CASSSLGQGEETQYF
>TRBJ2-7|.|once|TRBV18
TGTGCCAGCTCACCGGGCAGACCAATCGAGCAGTACTTC
CASSPGRPIEQYF
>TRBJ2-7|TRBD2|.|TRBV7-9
TGTGCCAGCAGCTTAGCTAGCGGGGGGGTCTACGAGCAGTACTTC
CASSLASGGVYEQYF
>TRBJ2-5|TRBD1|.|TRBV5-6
TGTGCCAGCAGCTTACGACAGGGCTGGGAGACCCAGTACTTC
CASSLRQGWETQYF
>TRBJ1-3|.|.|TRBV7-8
TGTGCCAGCAGCTTAGTGCCCGGGGGTGGGGACACCATATATTTT
CASSLVPGGGDTIYF
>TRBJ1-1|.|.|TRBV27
TGTGCCAGCAGTTTTTTTGGGGGGACGGAGAACACTGAAGCTTTCTTT
CASSFFGGTENTEAFF
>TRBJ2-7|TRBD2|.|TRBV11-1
TGTGCCAGCAGCTTATTCGGGACTAGCGGGGAACAATTTATCTACGAGCAGTACTTC
CASSLFGTSGEQFIYEQYF
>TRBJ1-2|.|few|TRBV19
TGTGCCACCGACAGTAACTATGGCTACACCTTC
CATDSNYGYTF
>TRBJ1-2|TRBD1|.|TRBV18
TGTGCCAGCTCACCAACTACAGGGGATGGCTACACCTTC
CASSPTTGDGYTF
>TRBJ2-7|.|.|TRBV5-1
TGCGCCAGCACCCTGTCCGCGGAAACCTTCTACGAGCAGTACTTC
CASTLSAETFYEQYF
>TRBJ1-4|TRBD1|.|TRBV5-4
TGTGCCAGCACCTTCACCACAGGGGGTGAACTGTTTTTT
CASTFTTGGELFF
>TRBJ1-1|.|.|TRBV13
TGTGCCAGCAGCCTCGTAGGCCCGCGGGGCACTGAAGCTTTCTTT
CASSLVGPRGTEAFF
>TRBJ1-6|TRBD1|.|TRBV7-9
TGTGCCAGCAGCCCAAACGACAGGGAGGTCTATAATTCACCCCTCCACTTT
CASSPNDREVYNSPLHF
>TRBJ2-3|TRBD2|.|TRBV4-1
TGCGCCAGCAGCCAAGACGGGAGCGGGGGGTACACAGATACGCAGTATTTT
CASSQDGSGGYTDTQYF
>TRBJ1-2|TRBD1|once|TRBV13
TGTGCCAGCAGCTCCTGGGGGCTACTAGGACAGGGAGGTGGCTACACCTTC
CASSSWGLLGQGGGYTF
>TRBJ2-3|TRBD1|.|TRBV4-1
TGCGCCAGCACCTACACCACAGGGGGTAGGACAGATACGCAGTATTTT
CASTYTTGGRTDTQYF
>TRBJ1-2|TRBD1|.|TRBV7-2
TGTGCCAGCAGCCTAACCCCGGGACAGCTCTATGGCTACACCTTC
CASSLTPGQLYGYTF
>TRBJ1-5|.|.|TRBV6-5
TGTGCCAGTAGGGCCACAGGAAATAGCAATCAGCCCCAGCATTTT
CASRATGNSNQPQHF
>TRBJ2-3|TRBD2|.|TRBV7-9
TGTGCCAGCAGCTCTGGGCGCTGGATTGAGCGGGGGGGCCAAGATACGCAGTATTTT
CASSSGRWIERGGQDTQYF
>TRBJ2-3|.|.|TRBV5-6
TGTGCCAGCAGCTCGACTGTATCCGGCACAGATACGCAGTATTTT
CASSSTVSGTDTQYF
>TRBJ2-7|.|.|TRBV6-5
TGTGCCAGCAGTTACGGGACACGCTACGAGCAGTACTTC
CASSYGTRYEQYF
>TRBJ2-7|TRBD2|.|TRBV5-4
TGTGCCAGCAGCCCCTGGGGGCTAGCGGGGTATGGGCAGTACTTC
CASSPWGLAGYGQYF
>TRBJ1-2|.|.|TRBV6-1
TGTGCCAGCAGTGAAGGGGTTGGTAGGGGTCCTGGGGGCTACACCTTC
CASSEGVGRGPGGYTF
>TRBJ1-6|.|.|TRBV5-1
TGCGCCAGCAGCTTGGATCAGGGTAATTCACCCCTCCACTTT
CASSLDQGNSPLHF
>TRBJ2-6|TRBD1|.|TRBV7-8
TGTGCCAGCAGCTTAGTTCCAGGGGGCAACGTCCTGACTTTC
CASSLVPGGNVLTF
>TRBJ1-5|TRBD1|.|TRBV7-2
TGTGCCAGCAGCTTCGACAGGGCCTGGGCTAGCAATCAGCCCCAGCATTTT
CASSFDRAWASNQPQHF
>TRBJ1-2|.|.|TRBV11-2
TGTGCCAGCAGCGATCATCAGGGCAACTATGGCTACACCTTC
CASSDHQGNYGYTF
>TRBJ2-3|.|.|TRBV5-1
TGCGCCAGCAGCTTGAATGCCGGGTGGATTCGGACAGATACGCAGTATTTT
CASSLNAGWIRTDTQYF
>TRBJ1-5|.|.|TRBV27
TGTGCCAGCAGTTTATCGGCGGTCGGTCAGCCCCAGCATTTT
CASSLSAVGQPQHF
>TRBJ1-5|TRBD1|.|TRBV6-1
TGTGCCAGCAGGACGGGGACAGCAGACAATCAGCCCCAGCATTTT
CASRTGTADNQPQHF
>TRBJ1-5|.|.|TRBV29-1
TGCAGCGTTTCAGCAGGGCCCGCGGATCAGCCCCAGCATTTT
CSVSAGPADQPQHF
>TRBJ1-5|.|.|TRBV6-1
TGTGCCAGCAGTGAAGCGGGGCAGGTCTGGAATCAGCCCCAGCATTTT
CASSEAGQVWNQPQHF
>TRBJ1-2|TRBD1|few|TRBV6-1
TGTGCCAGCAGTGAAGGGACAGGGATCTATGGCTACACCTTC
CASSEGTGIYGYTF
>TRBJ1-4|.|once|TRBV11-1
TGTGCCAGCAGCGAAGGACCGGGACGGGGGAATGAAAAACTGTTTTTT
CASSEGPGRGNEKLFF
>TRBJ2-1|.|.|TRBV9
TGTGCCAGCAGCGTAACCCAGGGGTCCCCCTACAATGAGCAGTTCTTC
CASSVTQGSPYNEQFF
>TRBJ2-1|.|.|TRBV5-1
TGCGCCAGCAGCTTGTTGGGGAGCTCCTACAATGAGCAGTTCTTC
CASSLLGSSYNEQFF
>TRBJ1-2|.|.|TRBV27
TGTGCCAGCAGTAAACAGGGTCTGGACTATGGCTACACCTTC
CASSKQGLDYGYTF
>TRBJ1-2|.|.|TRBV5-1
TGCGCCAGTAGTCCGAGGGTCGACTATGGCTACACCTTC
CASSPRVDYGYTF
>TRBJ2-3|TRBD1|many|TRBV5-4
TGTGCCAGCAGCTTGGGCTTCCGGGACAGGGGGGGTAGCACAGATACGCAGTATTTT
CASSLGFRDRGGSTDTQYF
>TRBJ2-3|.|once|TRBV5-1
TGCGCCAGCAGGCGATTAGATACGCAGTATTTT
CASRRLDTQYF
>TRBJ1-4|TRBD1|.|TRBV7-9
TGTGCCAGCAGCTTAGGGGACAGCGCAACTAATGAAAAACTGTTTTTT
CASSLGDSATNEKLFF
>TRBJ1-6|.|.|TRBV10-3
TGTGCCATCAGTGGTAACCAGGGGTACTCCTATAATTCACCCCTCCACTTT
CAISGNQGYSYNSPLHF
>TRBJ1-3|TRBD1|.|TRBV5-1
TGCGCCAGCAGTCTGACAGGGGAAGGAAACACCATATATTTT
CASSLTGEGNTIYF
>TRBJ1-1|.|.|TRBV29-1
TGCAGCGCGAGCGGGACCTACATGAACACTGAAGCTTTCTTT
CSASGTYMNTEAFF
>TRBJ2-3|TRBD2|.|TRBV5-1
TGCGCCAGCAGCTTGTGGACTAGCGGCACAGATACGCAGTATTTT
CASSLWTSGTDTQYF
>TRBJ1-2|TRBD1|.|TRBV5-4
TGTGCCAGCAGCCAACCGACCCAGGGGGACTATGGCTACACCTTC
CASSQPTQGDYGYTF
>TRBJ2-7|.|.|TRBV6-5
TGTGCCAGCAGTCCCGGAGGCGTGGGGCAGTACTTC
CASSPGGVGQYF
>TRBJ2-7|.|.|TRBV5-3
TGTGCCAGAAGGCCCCTAGCCTACGAGCAGTACTTC
CARRPLAYEQYF
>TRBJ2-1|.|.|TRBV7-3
TGTGCCAGCAGCTTAGGATTGCCAGGGAACAATGAGCAGTTCTTC
CASSLGLPGNNEQFF